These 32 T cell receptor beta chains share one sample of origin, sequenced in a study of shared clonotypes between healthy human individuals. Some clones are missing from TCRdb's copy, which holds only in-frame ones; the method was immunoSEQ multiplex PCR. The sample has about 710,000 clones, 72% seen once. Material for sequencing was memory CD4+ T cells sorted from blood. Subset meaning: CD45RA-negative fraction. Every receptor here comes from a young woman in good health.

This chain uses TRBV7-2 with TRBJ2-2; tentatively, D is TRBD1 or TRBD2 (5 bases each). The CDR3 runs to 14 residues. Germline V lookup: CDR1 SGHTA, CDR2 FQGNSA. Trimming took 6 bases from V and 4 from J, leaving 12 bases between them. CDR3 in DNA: TGTGCCAGCAGTTTGCAGGGAGCCACCGGGGAGCTGTTTTTT. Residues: CASSLQGATGELFF.

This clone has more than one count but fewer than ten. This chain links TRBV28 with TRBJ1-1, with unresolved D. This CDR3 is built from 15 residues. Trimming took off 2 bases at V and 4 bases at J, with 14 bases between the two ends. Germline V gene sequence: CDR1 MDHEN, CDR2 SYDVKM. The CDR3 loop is CASSLEPPMSTEAFF. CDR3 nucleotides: TGTGCCAGCAGTTTAGAGCCCCCAATGTCCACTGAAGCTTTCTTT. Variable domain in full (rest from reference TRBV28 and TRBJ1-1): DVKVTQSSRYLVKRTGEKVFLECVQDMDHENMFWYRQDPGLGLRLIYFSYDVKMKEKGDIPEGYSVSREKKERFSLILESASTNQTSMYLCASSLEPPMSTEAFFGQGTRLTVV.

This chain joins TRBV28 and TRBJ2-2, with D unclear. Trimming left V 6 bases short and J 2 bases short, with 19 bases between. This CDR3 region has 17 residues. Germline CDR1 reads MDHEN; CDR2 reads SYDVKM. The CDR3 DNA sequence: TGTGCCAGCAGCCAGTTGCCGGAATCATTCAACACCGGGGAGCTGTTTTTT. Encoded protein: CASSQLPESFNTGELFF.

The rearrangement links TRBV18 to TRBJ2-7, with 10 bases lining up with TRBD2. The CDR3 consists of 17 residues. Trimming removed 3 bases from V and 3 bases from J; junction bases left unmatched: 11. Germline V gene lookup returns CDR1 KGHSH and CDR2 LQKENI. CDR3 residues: CASSPVASGSGGYEQYF. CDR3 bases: TGTGCCAGCTCACCCGTTGCTAGCGGGAGTGGGGGCTACGAGCAGTACTTC.

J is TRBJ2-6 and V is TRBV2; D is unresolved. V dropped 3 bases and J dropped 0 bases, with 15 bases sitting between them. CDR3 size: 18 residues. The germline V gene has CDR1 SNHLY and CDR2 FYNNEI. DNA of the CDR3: TGTGCCAGCAGTGAGACTCTCAATCGGTTCTCTGGGGCCAACGTCCTGACTTTC. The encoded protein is CASSETLNRFSGANVLTF.

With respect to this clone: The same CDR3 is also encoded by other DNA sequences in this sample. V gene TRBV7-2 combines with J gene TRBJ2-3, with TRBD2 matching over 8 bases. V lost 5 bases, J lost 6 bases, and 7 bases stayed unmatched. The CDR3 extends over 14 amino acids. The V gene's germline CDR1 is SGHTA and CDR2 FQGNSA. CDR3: CASSPGLATDTQYF. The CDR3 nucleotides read TGTGCCAGCAGCCCAGGACTAGCAACTGATACGCAGTATTTT.

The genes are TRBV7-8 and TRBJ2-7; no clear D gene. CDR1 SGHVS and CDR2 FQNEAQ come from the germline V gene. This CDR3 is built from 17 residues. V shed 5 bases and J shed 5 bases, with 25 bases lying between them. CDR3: CASSPPRRLVGSDEQYF. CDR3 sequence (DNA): TGTGCCAGCAGCCCGCCACGACGTTTGGTGGGATCCGACGAGCAGTACTTC. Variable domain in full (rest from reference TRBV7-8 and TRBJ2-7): GAGVSQSPRYKVAKRGQDVALRCDPISGHVSLFWYQQALGQGPEFLTYFQNEAQLDKSGLPSDRFFAERPEGSVSTLKIQRTQQEDSAVYLCASSPPRRLVGSDEQYFGPGTRLTVT.

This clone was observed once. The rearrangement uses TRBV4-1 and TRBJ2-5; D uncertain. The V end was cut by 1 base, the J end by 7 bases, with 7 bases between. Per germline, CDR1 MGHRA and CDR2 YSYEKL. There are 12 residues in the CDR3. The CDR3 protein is CASSQVGGTQYF. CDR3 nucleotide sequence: TGCGCCAGCAGCCAAGTAGGCGGGACCCAGTACTTC.

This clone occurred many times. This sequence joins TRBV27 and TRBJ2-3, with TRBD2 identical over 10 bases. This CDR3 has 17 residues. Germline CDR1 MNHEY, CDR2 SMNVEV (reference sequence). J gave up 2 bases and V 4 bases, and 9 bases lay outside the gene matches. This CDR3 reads CASSSPLLAGFTDTQYF. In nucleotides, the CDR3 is TGTGCCAGCAGTTCCCCCCTACTAGCGGGGTTCACAGATACGCAGTATTTT.

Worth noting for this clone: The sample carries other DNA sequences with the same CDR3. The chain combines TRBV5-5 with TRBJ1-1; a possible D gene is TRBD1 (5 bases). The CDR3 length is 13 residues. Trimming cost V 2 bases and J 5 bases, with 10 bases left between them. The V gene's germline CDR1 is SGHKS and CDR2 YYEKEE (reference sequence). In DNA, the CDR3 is TGTGCCAGCAGCTTTGGGGGAAATACTGAAGCTTTCTTT. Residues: CASSFGGNTEAFF.

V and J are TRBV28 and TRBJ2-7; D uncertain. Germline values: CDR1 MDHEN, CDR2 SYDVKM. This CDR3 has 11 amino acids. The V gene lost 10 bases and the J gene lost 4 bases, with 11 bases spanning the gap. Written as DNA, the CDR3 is TGTGCCACACGATCGGTGTACGAGCAGTACTTC. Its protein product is CATRSVYEQYF.

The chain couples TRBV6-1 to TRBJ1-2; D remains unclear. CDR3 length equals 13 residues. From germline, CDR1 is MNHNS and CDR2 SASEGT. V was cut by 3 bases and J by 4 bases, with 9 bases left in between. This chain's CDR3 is CASSESQTYGYTF. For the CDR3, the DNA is TGTGCCAGCAGTGAGTCACAGACCTATGGCTACACCTTC.

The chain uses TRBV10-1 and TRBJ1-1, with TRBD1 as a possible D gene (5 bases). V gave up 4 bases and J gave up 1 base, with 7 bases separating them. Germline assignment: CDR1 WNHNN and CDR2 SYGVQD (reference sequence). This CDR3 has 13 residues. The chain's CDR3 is CASSGQTNTEAFF. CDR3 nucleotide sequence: TGCGCCAGCAGTGGACAGACGAACACTGAAGCTTTCTTT.

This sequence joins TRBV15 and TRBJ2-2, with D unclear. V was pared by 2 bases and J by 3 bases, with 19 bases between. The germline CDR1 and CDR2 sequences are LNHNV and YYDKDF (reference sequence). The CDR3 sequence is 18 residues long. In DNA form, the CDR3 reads TGTGCCACCAGCAGACCGCCGGACCCCTCGGCCCACACCGGGGAGCTGTTTTTT. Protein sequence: CATSRPPDPSAHTGELFF.

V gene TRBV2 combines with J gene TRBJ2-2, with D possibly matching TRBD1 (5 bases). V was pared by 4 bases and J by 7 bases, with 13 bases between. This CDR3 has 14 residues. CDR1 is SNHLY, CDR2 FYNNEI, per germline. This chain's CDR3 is CASSGQPIGGELFF. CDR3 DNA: TGTGCCAGCAGTGGACAGCCCATCGGCGGGGAGCTGTTTTTT.

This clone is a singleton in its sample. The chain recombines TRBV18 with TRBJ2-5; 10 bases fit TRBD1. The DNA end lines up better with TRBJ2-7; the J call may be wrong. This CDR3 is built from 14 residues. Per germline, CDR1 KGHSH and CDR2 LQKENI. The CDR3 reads CASSPGQGTYEQYF. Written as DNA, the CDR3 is TGTGCCAGCTCACCGGGACAGGGGACCTACGAGCAGTACTTC.

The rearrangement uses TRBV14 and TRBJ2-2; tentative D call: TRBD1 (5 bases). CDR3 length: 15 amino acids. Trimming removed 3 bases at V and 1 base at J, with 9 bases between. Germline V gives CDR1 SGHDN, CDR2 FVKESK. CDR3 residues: CASSHRQKNTGELFF. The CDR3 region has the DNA TGTGCCAGCAGCCATAGACAGAAGAACACCGGGGAGCTGTTTTTT. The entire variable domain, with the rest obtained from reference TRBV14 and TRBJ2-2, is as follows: EAGVTQFPSHSVIEKGQTVTLRCDPISGHDNLYWYRRVMGKEIKFLLHFVKESKQDESGMPNNRFLAERTGGTYSTLKVQPAELEDSGVYFCASSHRQKNTGELFFGEGSRLTVL.

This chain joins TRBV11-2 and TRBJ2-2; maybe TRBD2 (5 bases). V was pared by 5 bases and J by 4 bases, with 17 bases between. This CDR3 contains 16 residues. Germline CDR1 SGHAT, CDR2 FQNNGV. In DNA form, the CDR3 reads TGTGCCAGCAGCCCAAATGCCCTAGCTAGCACCGGGGAGCTGTTTTTT. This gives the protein CASSPNALASTGELFF.

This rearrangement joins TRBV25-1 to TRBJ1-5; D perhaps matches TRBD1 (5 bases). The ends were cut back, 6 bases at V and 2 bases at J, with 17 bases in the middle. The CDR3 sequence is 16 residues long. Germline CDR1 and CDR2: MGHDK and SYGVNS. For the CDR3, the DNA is TGTGCCAGCAGAGGGGCTGGGCCGGAGGGCAATCAGCCCCAGCATTTT. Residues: CASRGAGPEGNQPQHF. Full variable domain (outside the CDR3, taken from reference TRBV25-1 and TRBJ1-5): EADIYQTPRYLVIGTGKKITLECSQTMGHDKMYWYQQDPGMELHLIHYSYGVNSTEKGDLSSESTVSRIRTEHFPLTLESARPSHTSQYLCASRGAGPEGNQPQHFGDGTRLSIL.

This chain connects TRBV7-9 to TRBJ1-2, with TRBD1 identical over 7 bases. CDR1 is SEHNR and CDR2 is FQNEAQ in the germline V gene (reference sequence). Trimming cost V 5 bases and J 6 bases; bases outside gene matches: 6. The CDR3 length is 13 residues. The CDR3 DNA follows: TGTGCCAGCAGCAAAACAGGGGTGCATGGCTACACCTTC. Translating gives CASSKTGVHGYTF. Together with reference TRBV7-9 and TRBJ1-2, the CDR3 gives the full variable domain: DTGVSQNPRHKITKRGQNVTFRCDPISEHNRLYWYRQTLGQGPEFLTYFQNEAQLEKSRLLSDRFSAERPKGSFSTLEIQRTEQGDSAMYLCASSKTGVHGYTFGSGTRLTVV.

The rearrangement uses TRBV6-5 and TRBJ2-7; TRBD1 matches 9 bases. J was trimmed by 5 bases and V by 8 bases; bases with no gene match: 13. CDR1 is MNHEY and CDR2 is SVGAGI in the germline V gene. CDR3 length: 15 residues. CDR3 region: CASYKRGTGLHEQYF. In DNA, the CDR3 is TGTGCCAGCTATAAACGCGGGACAGGGTTACACGAGCAGTACTTC.

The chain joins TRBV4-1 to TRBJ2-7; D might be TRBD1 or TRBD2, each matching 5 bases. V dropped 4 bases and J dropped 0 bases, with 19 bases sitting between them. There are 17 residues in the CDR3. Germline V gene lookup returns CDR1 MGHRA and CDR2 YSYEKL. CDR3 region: CASSPRGGSGSSYEQYF. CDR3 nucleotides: TGCGCCAGCAGCCCTAGGGGTGGGTCGGGGAGCTCCTACGAGCAGTACTTC.

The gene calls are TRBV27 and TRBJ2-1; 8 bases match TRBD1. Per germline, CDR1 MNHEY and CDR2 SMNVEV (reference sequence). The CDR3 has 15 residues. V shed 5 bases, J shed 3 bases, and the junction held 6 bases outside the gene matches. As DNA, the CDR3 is TGTGCCAGCAGTGAGCACAGGGGGGACTACAATGAGCAGTTCTTC. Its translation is CASSEHRGDYNEQFF.

This CDR3 reads CASSVSNKTSGDYNEQFF. DNA for the CDR3: TGTGCCAGCAGTGTCTCAAACAAAACTAGCGGGGATTACAATGAGCAGTTCTTC. V is TRBV25-1 and J is TRBJ2-1; 10 nucleotides agree with TRBD2. This CDR3 is built from 18 residues. The germline V gene has CDR1 MGHDK and CDR2 SYGVNS. V lost 4 bases and J lost 4; bases outside the gene matches: 13. Filled out from reference TRBV25-1 and TRBJ2-1, the complete variable domain reads EADIYQTPRYLVIGTGKKITLECSQTMGHDKMYWYQQDPGMELHLIHYSYGVNSTEKGDLSSESTVSRIRTEHFPLTLESARPSHTSQYLCASSVSNKTSGDYNEQFFGPGTRLTVL.

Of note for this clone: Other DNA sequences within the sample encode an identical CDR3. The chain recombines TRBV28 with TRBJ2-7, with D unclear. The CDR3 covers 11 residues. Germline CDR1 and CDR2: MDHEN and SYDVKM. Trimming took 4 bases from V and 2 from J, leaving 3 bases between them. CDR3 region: CASSSPYEQYF. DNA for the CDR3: TGTGCCAGCAGTTCCCCCTACGAGCAGTACTTC. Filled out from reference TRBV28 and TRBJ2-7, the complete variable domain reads DVKVTQSSRYLVKRTGEKVFLECVQDMDHENMFWYRQDPGLGLRLIYFSYDVKMKEKGDIPEGYSVSREKKERFSLILESASTNQTSMYLCASSSPYEQYFGPGTRLTVT.

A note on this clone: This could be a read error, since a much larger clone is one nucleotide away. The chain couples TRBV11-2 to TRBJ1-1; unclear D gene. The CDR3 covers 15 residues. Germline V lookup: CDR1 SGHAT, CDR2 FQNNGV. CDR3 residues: CASSSGRTMNAEAFF. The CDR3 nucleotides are TGTGCCAGCAGCTCAGGCCGAACGATGAACGCTGAAGCTTTCTTT.

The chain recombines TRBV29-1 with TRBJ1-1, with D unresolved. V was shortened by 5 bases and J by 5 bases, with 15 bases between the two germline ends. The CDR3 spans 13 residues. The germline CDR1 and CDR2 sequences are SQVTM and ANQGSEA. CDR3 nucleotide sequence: TGCAGCGTTTTCTCCCCCCCACAAACTGAAGCTTTCTTT. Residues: CSVFSPPQTEAFF.

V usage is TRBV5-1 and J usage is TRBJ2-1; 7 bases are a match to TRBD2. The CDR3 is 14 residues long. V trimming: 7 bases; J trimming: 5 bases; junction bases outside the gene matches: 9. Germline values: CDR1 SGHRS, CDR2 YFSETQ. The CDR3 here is CASGPRGRHNEQFF. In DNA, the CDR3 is TGCGCCAGCGGCCCTCGCGGGAGACACAATGAGCAGTTCTTC.

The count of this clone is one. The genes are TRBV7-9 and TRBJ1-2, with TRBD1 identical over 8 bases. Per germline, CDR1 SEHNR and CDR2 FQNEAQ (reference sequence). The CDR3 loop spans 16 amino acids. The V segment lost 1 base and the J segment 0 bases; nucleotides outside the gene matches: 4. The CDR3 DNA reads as TGTGCCAGCAGCTTAGGATGGACAGGGTCTAACTATGGCTACACCTTC. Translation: CASSLGWTGSNYGYTF.

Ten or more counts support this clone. CDR3: CSVARGLAGGSDTQYF. DNA of the CDR3: TGCAGCGTTGCCCGGGGACTAGCGGGAGGGTCAGATACGCAGTATTTT. The chain is built from TRBV29-1 and TRBJ2-3; 16 bases agree with TRBD2. The V and J ends lost 4 bases and 4 bases, in that order; junction bases with no gene match: 5. CDR1 is SQVTM and CDR2 is ANQGSEA in the germline V gene. The CDR3 runs to 16 residues.

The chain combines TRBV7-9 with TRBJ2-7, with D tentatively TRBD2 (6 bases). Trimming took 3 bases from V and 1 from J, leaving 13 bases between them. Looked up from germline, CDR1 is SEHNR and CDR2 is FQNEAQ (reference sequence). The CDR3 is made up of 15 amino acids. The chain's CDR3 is CASSFLPSESYEQYF. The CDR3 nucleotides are TGTGCCAGCAGCTTTTTGCCTAGCGAATCCTACGAGCAGTACTTC.

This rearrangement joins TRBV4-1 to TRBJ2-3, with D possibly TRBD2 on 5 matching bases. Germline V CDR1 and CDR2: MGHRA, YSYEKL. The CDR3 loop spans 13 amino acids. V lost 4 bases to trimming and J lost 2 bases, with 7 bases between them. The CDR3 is CASSRTATDTQYF. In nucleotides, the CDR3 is TGCGCCAGCAGCCGGACTGCCACAGATACGCAGTATTTT.